This T cell receptor beta chain was observed in a study of response to subunit inactivated influenza vaccine (dated by TCRdb to the late 2010s). Study-wide context: To follow how T cells responded to a trivalent subunit inactivated influenza vaccine, the researchers relied on deep quantitative profiling of the T cell receptor repertoire. Summary of the overall study and its limitations: It was suggested by the authors that each seasonal influenza vaccination may recruit only a limited number of new T cells.

The germline V gene yields SGHRS for CDR1 and YFSETQ for CDR2. The germline V and J ends show losses of 4 bases and 3 bases respectively, and no gene match explains 6 bases of the junction. Inclusive of the bounding cysteine and phenylalanine, the CDR3 is 14 residues long. The retained sequence is limited to the CDR3, 42 bases, with the frame set at the first base. Worth noting for this clonotype: Its antigen is unknown. No per-base quality is available; no much larger clone lies one base away.

The method behind the library was RT-PCR. Sequencing took place on an Illumina HiSeq 2500. The public sequencing data were trimmed at Q25 with fastp and processed into clonotypes with MiXCR by TCRdb, which kept only in-frame beta chains. Every CDR3 protein is listed once, alongside the most common genes and DNA of its rows. This sample gives hundreds of thousands of distinct CDR3 sequences in total; 10% to 12% of them show up just once. The ten largest account for 9.5% to 11% of the sample. These data are also associated with another study on T cells expressing NK-cell markers. As the second study states: 5'RACE template switching, by which a universal primer site and unique molecular identifiers were added, was used to make TCR beta cDNA libraries. In sorted CD3+CD56+NKG2C+, CD3+CD56+NKG2C- and CD3+CD56-NKG2C+ T-cell subsets from about 8 donors, TCR beta-chain repertoires were profiled. Among the eight sequenced donors, seven were HCMV-seropositive and one was HCMV-seronegative. To restrict sorting to alphabetaTCR-expressing T cells, an anti-gammadeltaTCR antibody was added in several experiments. In 6 or 7 donors, the dominant CD3+CD56+NKG2C+ clonotypes ranked among the top 10 CD8+ clonotypes, making up roughly 1.0-7.0% of CD8+ T cells. Those dominant clonotypes were again the most abundant among CD3+CD56-NKG2C+ cells in four donors, at roughly 25-65%. It remained unclear whether the expanded NKG2C-expressing T cell clones were specific for HCMV antigens. The eight sequenced donors were randomly selected healthy volunteers, three men and five women. A commercial ELISA kit detecting HCMV-specific IgG in serum was used to determine HCMV serostatus. Ficoll density gradient centrifugation was used to isolate peripheral blood mononuclear cells from blood. For about 6 donors, unsorted PBMC were also used to sequence bulk peripheral blood T-cell repertoires. Priming for cDNA synthesis came from the TCR beta constant segment, and two successive PCR amplification steps followed. Libraries were sequenced as 2 x 150 bp reads on Illumina HiSeq 2000/2500, MiSeq or NextSeq. MIGEC handled demultiplexing of the reads and grouping by UMI, while MiTCR was used to assemble and quantify clonotypes. To exclude erroneous sequences, only TCR cDNA sequences supported by at least two reads were retained. The tcR package was used for downstream repertoire analysis, and clonotypes were matched across fractions by CDR3 nucleotide sequence plus V segment. VDJmatch was used to annotate antigen specificity against VDJdb, with one amino acid substitution allowed in CDR3.

The clonotype was recovered from a man aged 50-60 years who received an inactivated influenza vaccine. Donor details come from another sample of the same person, matched by shared clones. This material consisted of PBMCs from blood, taken on the day of vaccination. This chain joins TRBV5-1 to TRBJ2-7; 8 junctional bases match TRBD1. Here the CDR3 is given as CASSPSDRVYEQYF. In nucleotides, the sequence is TGCGCCAGCAGCCCGTCGGACAGGGTCTACGAGCAGTACTTC.